This entry is about one T cell receptor (beta chain). What it recognizes is unknown. This entry comes from a study of cytomegalovirus exposure and HLA in healthy donors. Study-wide results and limits: For TCR beta chains, V- and J-gene trimming was later linked to a missense DCLRE1C variant. It was assumed in the presence/absence analyses that sequencing depth was roughly uniform across donors. Researchers catalogued about 160 TCR beta chains as cytomegalovirus-associated. The classifier, whose performance was assessed in both the original and validation cohorts, reportedly diagnosed cytomegalovirus status with high specificity and sensitivity.

The PCR had 60 Vbeta and 13 Jbeta primers. Here immunoSEQ multiplex PCR was the method, and the copy in TCRdb shows in-frame clones only, minus some. The sample includes 150,000 to 200,000 clones, approximately 80% of them seen just once. The CDR3 contains 15 residues. V lost 1 base, J lost 1 base, and 10 bases lay in between. CDR1 is SGHVS and CDR2 is FQNEAQ in the germline V gene. This receptor was taken from a boy aged 2 to 10 in good health and CMV-seronegative. The specimen sequenced was PBMCs. The gene calls are TRBV7-8 and TRBJ1-2; D unclear. This CDR3 is CASSLGGRFNYGYTF. The CDR3 DNA follows: TGTGCCAGCAGCTTAGGAGGCAGATTTAACTATGGCTACACCTTC. Filled out from reference TRBV7-8 and TRBJ1-2, the complete variable domain reads GAGVSQSPRYKVAKRGQDVALRCDPISGHVSLFWYQQALGQGPEFLTYFQNEAQLDKSGLPSDRFFAERPEGSVSTLKIQRTQQEDSAVYLCASSLGGRFNYGYTFGSGTRLTVV.